The T cell receptor beta chain under discussion was sequenced for a study of T cells in Graves' hyperthyroidism and ophthalmopathy. Turning to this clonotype: The antigen is unknown.

The germline gives CDR1 MNHEY, CDR2 SVGAGI. Trimming stripped 8 bases from V and 7 bases from J, with 18 bases between. CDR3 size: 13 residues. Patients were excluded because of uncontrolled infection, other autoimmune disease, pregnancy or lactation. General study findings and limits: Model-based prediction identified ophthalmopathy a median around seven months prior to its onset. Within blood appeared most thyroid clonotypes that had expanded above 0.001. Classification by a 13 V-J model distinguished ophthalmopathy from stable hyperthyroidism.

There were TCR beta CDR3 regions amplified from RNA transcripts. The HTBI set primed first-round TCR CDR3 RT-PCR. TCRdb recomputed calls from the multiplex PCR reads with MiXCR, one row per CDR3 protein. The sample lists 450,000 to 600,000 distinct CDR3 sequences; about 20% were seen once. The sequenced sample consisted of blood. The TCR comes from a middle-aged man with Graves' ophthalmopathy. The chain joins TRBV6-5 to TRBJ2-7, with D possibly being TRBD2 (6 bases). The CDR3, as DNA: TGTGCCAGCCGTTTTAGCGGAGGGAGTGAGCAGTACTTC. Residues: CASRFSGGSEQYF.